These 16 T cell receptor beta chains were all obtained from the same sample, sequenced in a study of blood T cell repertoires in COVID-19. Method: immunoSEQ multiplex PCR; TCRdb's copy keeps in-frame clones and lacks some. Seen here are roughly 100,000 clones, roughly nine tenths observed once, and the top ten hold approximately 5.5%. Material: peripheral blood. Receptors originate from a human donor in a cohort sampled during active COVID-19.

V is TRBV11-2 and J is TRBJ2-1; no clear D. The germline V and J ends were trimmed by 4 bases and 0 bases, with 10 bases remaining between them. The CDR3 totals 15 residues. Germline V CDR1 and CDR2: SGHAT, FQNNGV. The CDR3 DNA sequence: TGTGCCAGCAGCTCCTCACAAAGCTCCTACAATGAGCAGTTCTTC. This gives the protein CASSSSQSSYNEQFF.

The table lists this clone with a count of one. This chain joins TRBV6-5 and TRBJ1-5; the D gene is possibly TRBD1 (5 bases). The germline V and J ends were trimmed by 6 bases and 1 base, with 10 bases remaining between them. CDR1 and CDR2 (germline): MNHEY, SVGAGI. The CDR3 is 14 amino acids. CDR3 sequence: CASRNHRSNQPQHF. In DNA form, the CDR3 reads TGTGCCAGCAGGAATCACAGGAGCAATCAGCCCCAGCATTTT.

The chain recombines TRBV7-2 with TRBJ1-4, with no clear D. The CDR3 covers 13 residues. Looked up from germline, CDR1 is SGHTA and CDR2 is FQGNSA. With 7 bases removed from V and 7 bases from J, the gap between germline ends came to 13 bases. The CDR3 nucleotides read TGTGCCAGCACCATATACGGGAGTGAAAAACTGTTTTTT. It codes for CASTIYGSEKLFF.

This clone is a singleton in its sample. V gene TRBV12-5 combines with J gene TRBJ2-1, with a possible D match to TRBD1 (5 bases). The CDR3 sequence is 13 residues long. V was pared by 2 bases and J by 7 bases, with 9 bases between. The germline V gene encodes CDR1 LGHNT and CDR2 FRNRAP. For the CDR3, the DNA is TGTGCTAGTGGTTTGTTACAGGCTAATGAGCAGTTCTTC. Protein: CASGLLQANEQFF.

This clone was observed a single time. V usage is TRBV5-1 and J usage is TRBJ2-7; TRBD1 matches 7 bases. This CDR3 is 16 amino acids long. From germline, CDR1 is SGHRS and CDR2 YFSETQ. Losses at the gene ends were 4 bases for V and 2 bases for J; bases not matched to a gene: 12. DNA of the CDR3: TGCGCCAGCAGCCCCTCGGTAGGGGGCGGAACCTACGAGCAGTACTTC. Its translation is CASSPSVGGGTYEQYF.

DNA of the CDR3: TGTGCCAGTAGTATGAAGGGCGGGAGTATGGTGCCCTACGAGCAGTACTTC. It specifies CASSMKGGSMVPYEQYF. V and J are TRBV19 and TRBJ2-7; 7 nucleotides match TRBD2. Germline CDR1 LNHDA, CDR2 SQIVND (reference sequence). CDR3 length: 17 residues. The J segment lost 2 bases and the V segment lost 3 bases, leaving 13 bases of the junction unmatched.

This chain links TRBV3-1 (or the pseudogene TRBV3-2) with TRBJ2-2; TRBD1 matches 7 bases. The germline CDR1 and CDR2 sequences are LGHDT and YNNKEL (reference sequence). V shed 5 bases and J 6 bases; nucleotides not matched to a gene: 3. The CDR3 loop spans 13 amino acids. DNA for the CDR3: TGTGCCAGCAGCTACAGGGGCGCCGGGGAGCTGTTTTTT. It codes for CASSYRGAGELFF.

V is TRBV5-1 and J is TRBJ2-3; D gene unclear. The CDR3 is 13 amino acids. In germline, CDR1 is SGHRS, CDR2 YFSETQ. Trimming took 0 bases from V and 3 from J, leaving 5 bases between them. The CDR3 region is CASSLVLTDTQYF. The CDR3, as DNA: TGCGCCAGCAGCTTGGTTCTTACAGATACGCAGTATTTT.

The chain employs TRBV12-3 or TRBV12-4 and TRBJ1-1, with 9 positions matching TRBD1. Trimming cost V 8 bases and J 13 bases; bases outside gene matches: 11. There are 12 residues in the CDR3. The CDR3 DNA follows: TGTGCCAGCTCCCTTGGGCGGACAGGGGATTTCTTT. Encoded protein: CASSLGRTGDFF.

The chain combines TRBV9 with TRBJ2-5; D is possibly TRBD2 (8 bases). CDR1 is SGDLS and CDR2 is YYNGEE in the germline V gene. Trimming left V 6 bases short and J 4 bases short, with 19 bases between. The CDR3 loop spans 15 amino acids. The CDR3 region is CASTSGGTAPETQYF. CDR3 DNA: TGTGCCAGCACCTCGGGAGGGACAGCCCCAGAGACCCAGTACTTC.

The DNA for the CDR3 is TGTGCCAGCAGCACAGAGGGAGTCACTGAAGCTTTCTTT. The encoded protein is CASSTEGVTEAFF. V and J are TRBV7-9 and TRBJ1-1; D uncertain. In germline, CDR1 is SEHNR, CDR2 FQNEAQ (reference sequence). This CDR3 contains 13 residues. V lost 5 bases, J lost 4 bases, and 11 bases lay in between.

The chain recombines TRBV6-4 with TRBJ1-2, with TRBD1 matching 7 bases. From germline, CDR1 is MRHNA and CDR2 SNTAGT. The CDR3 spans 13 residues. V shed 4 bases, J shed 8 bases, and the junction held 7 bases outside the gene matches. CDR3 protein: CASSATGMSGYTF. DNA of the CDR3: TGTGCCAGCAGTGCGACAGGGATGAGCGGCTACACCTTC.

This clone was picked up one time. The J gene is TRBJ2-5, the V gene TRBV18; D is perhaps TRBD1 (6 bases). V was cut by 2 bases and J by 4 bases, with 8 bases left in between. The CDR3 length is 13 residues. CDR1 is KGHSH, CDR2 LQKENI, per germline. CDR3 in DNA: TGTGCCAGCTCACCAGGCAGGGGAGAGACCCAGTACTTC. Its translation: CASSPGRGETQYF.

The chain combines TRBV3-1 (or the pseudogene TRBV3-2) with TRBJ2-1; D gene unclear. CDR1 LGHDT and CDR2 YNNKEL come from the germline V gene (reference sequence). This CDR3 contains 15 residues. Trimming took off 0 bases at V and 0 bases at J, with 6 bases between the two ends. The CDR3 is CASSQDESSYNEQFF. The CDR3 coding sequence is TGTGCCAGCAGCCAAGACGAGAGCTCCTACAATGAGCAGTTCTTC.

This clone has just one count. The gene calls are TRBV6-6 and TRBJ1-5, with a weak D call TRBD1 (5 bases). Trimming pared 2 bases from V and 3 bases from J, leaving 8 bases between. Germline V gene lookup returns CDR1 MNHNY and CDR2 SVGAGI (reference sequence). This CDR3 has 14 residues. CDR3 sequence: CASSYGHFNQPQHF. DNA for the CDR3: TGTGCCAGCAGTTACGGACACTTCAATCAGCCCCAGCATTTT.

The chain joins TRBV28 to TRBJ1-4, with no clear D. This CDR3 has 12 amino acids. V was cut by 6 bases and J by 7 bases, with 9 bases left in between. Germline V gene lookup returns CDR1 MDHEN and CDR2 SYDVKM. As DNA, the CDR3 is TGTGCCAGCAGCCCTTGGAGTGAAAAACTGTTTTTT. The encoded protein is CASSPWSEKLFF.